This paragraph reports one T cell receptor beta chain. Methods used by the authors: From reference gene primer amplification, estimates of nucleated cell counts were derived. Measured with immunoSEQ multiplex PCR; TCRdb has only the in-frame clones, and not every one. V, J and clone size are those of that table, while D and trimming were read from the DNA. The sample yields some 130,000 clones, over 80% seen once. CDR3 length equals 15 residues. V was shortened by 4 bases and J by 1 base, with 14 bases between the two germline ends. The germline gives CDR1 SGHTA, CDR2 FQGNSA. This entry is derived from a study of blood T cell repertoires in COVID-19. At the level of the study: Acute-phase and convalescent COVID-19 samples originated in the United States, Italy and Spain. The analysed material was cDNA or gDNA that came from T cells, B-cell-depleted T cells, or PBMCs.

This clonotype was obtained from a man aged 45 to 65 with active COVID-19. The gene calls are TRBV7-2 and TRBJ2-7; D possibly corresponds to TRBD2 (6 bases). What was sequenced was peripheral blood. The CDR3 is CASSSGLSRSYEQYF. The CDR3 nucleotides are TGTGCCAGCAGCTCCGGACTATCCAGATCCTACGAGCAGTACTTC. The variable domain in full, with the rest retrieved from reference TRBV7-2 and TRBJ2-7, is GAGVSQSPSNKVTEKGKDVELRCDPISGHTALYWYRQSLGQGLEFLIYFQGNSAPDKSGLPSDRFSAERTGGSVSTLTIQRTQQEDSAVYLCASSSGLSRSYEQYFGPGTRLTVT.